The rows below give T cell receptor beta chains drawn from one sample of a study of shared clonotypes between healthy human individuals. Libraries were prepared by immunoSEQ multiplex PCR; TCRdb keeps only in-frame clonotypes and omits some of them. The table lists roughly 700,000 clones, around 74% of them singletons, with 1.5% to 2% in the top ten. The sample comprised memory CD4+ T cells sorted from blood. These receptors all stem from a woman in her twenties or thirties in good health. Both conserved end residues are part of each CDR3. Some rows have no size entry. The others give once, few or many, or a class for an expanded clone.

size | J | V | CDR3
few | TRBJ1-5 | TRBV7-8 | CASSLQPNNQPQHF
NA | TRBJ2-1 | TRBV2 | CASRGQDDSYNEQFF
few | TRBJ1-1 | TRBV13 | CASSFGRPGVGTEAFF
NA | TRBJ2-2 | TRBV7-3 | CASAGKGTGELFF
NA | TRBJ1-2 | TRBV25-1 | CASSDLRIGYGYTF
NA | TRBJ2-7 | TRBV15 | CATSSRADRVDEQYF
NA | TRBJ2-1 | TRBV7-2 | CASSLVSDEQFF
NA | TRBJ1-2 | TRBV29-1 | CSVDTPGTPNGYTF
NA | TRBJ1-1 | TRBV19 | CASTRASQSPAFF
few | TRBJ1-5 | TRBV19 | CASSIVAQPQHF
NA | TRBJ2-2 | TRBV27 | CASRGLAGDTGELFF
NA | TRBJ2-7 | TRBV7-4 | CASSLVAVSNYEQYF
NA | TRBJ1-1 | TRBV28 | CASLETPRQGLYEAFF
few | TRBJ2-3 | TRBV10-2 | CASSTQVGTDTQYF
NA | TRBJ2-2 | TRBV7-9 | CASSQYGTAKNTGELFF
NA | TRBJ2-6 | TRBV5-1 | CASSFIPGSGANVLTF
NA | TRBJ2-7 | TRBV29-1 | CSVGETGSPVEQYF
once | TRBJ2-2 | TRBV18 | CASSPNREGKVGELFF
NA | TRBJ1-4 | TRBV28 | CASSLWGDEKLFF
NA | TRBJ2-5 | TRBV18 | CASSPGQGKETQYF
NA | TRBJ2-3 | TRBV19 | CASRSKGYGDTQYF
few | TRBJ2-7 | TRBV2 | CASSGLAGNEQYF
NA | TRBJ2-5 | TRBV7-8 | CASSNTGLETQYF
NA | TRBJ2-1 | TRBV5-1 | CASSLAGGPEEQFF
NA | TRBJ1-1 | TRBV19 | CASSARTGGKTEAFF
NA | TRBJ1-1 | TRBV7-8 | CASSLVASNTEAFF
NA | TRBJ2-3 | TRBV13 | CASSQRDWERTDTQYF
NA | TRBJ2-2 | TRBV7-3 | CASSLNPANTGELFF
NA | TRBJ2-5 | TRBV6-1 | CASSVQGSETQYF
NA | TRBJ1-2 | TRBV19 | CASSPQVPNYGYTF
NA | TRBJ2-1 | TRBV7-2 | CASSSDRDRGGNEQFF
NA | TRBJ2-1 | TRBV11-2 | CASSLRAGRSEQFF
NA | TRBJ2-7 | TRBV10-3 | CAISGSGGQGGQKYF